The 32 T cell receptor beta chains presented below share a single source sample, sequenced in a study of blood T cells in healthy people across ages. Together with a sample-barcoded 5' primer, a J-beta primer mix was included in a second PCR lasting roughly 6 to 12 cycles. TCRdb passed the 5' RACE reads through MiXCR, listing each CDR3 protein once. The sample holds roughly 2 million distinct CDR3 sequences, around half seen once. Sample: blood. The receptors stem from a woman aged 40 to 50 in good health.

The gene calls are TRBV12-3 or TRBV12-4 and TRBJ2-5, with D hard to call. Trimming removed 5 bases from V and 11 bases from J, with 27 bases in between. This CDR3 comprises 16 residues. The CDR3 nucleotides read TGTGCCAGCAGTCCGCACATCGTGCCTCCTGTGAATGAGCAGTACTTC. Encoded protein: CASSPHIVPPVNEQYF.

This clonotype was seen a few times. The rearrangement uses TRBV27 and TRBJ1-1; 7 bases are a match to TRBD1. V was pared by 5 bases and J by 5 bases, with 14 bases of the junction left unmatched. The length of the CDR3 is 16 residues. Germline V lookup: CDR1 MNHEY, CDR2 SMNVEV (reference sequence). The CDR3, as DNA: TGTGCCAGCAGTCCCTCCACAGGGGTGAGGGGTACTGAAGCTTTCTTT. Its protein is CASSPSTGVRGTEAFF.

CDR3 nucleotides: TGTGCCAGCAGTTCTCCGAATACGTATACGCAGTATTTT. Residues: CASSSPNTYTQYF. The rearrangement uses TRBV27 and TRBJ2-3, with D hard to call. Germline CDR1 and CDR2: MNHEY and SMNVEV (reference sequence). Trimming removed 4 bases from V and 7 bases from J, with 12 bases in between. This CDR3 is 13 amino acids long.

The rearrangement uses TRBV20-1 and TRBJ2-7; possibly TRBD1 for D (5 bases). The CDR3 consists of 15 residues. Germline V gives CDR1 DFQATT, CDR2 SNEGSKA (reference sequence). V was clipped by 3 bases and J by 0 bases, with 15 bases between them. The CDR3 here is CSASGAQGFSYEQYF. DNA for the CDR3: TGCAGTGCTAGTGGGGCGCAGGGATTCTCCTACGAGCAGTACTTC.

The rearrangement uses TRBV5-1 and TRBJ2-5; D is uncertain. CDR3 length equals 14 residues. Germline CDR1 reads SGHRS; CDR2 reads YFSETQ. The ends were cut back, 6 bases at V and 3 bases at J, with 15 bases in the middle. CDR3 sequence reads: CASNEGVREETQYF. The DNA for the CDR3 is TGCGCCAGCAACGAAGGAGTACGAGAAGAGACCCAGTACTTC. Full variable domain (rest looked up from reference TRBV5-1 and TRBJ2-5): KAGVTQTPRYLIKTRGQQVTLSCSPISGHRSVSWYQQTPGQGLQFLFEYFSETQRNKGNFPGRFSGRQFSNSRSEMNVSTLELGDSALYLCASNEGVREETQYFGPGTRLLVL.

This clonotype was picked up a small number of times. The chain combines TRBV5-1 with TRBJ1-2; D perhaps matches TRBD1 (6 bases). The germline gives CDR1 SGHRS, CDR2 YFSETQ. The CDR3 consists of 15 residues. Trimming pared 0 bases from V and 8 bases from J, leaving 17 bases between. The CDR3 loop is CASSLDAQGTAGYTF. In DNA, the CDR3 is TGCGCCAGCAGCTTGGACGCCCAGGGGACGGCGGGCTACACCTTC.

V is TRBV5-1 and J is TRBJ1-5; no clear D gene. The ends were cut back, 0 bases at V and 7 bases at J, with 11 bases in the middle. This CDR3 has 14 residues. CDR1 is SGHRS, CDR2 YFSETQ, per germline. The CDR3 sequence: CASSLGGSLQPQHF. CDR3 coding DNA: TGCGCCAGCAGCTTGGGTGGCAGTTTACAGCCCCAGCATTTT.

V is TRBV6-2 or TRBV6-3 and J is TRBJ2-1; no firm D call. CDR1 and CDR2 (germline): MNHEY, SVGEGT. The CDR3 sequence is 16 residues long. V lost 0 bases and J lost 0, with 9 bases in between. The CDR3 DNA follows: TGTGCCAGCAGTTACTCGTTAGATCTCTCCTACAATGAGCAGTTCTTC. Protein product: CASSYSLDLSYNEQFF.

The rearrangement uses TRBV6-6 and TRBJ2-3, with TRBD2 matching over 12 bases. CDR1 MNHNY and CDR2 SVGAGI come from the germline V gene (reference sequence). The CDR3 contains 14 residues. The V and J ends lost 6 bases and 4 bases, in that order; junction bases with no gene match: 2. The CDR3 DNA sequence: TGTGCCAGCAGACGGACTAGCGGGGCAGATACGCAGTATTTT. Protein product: CASRRTSGADTQYF.

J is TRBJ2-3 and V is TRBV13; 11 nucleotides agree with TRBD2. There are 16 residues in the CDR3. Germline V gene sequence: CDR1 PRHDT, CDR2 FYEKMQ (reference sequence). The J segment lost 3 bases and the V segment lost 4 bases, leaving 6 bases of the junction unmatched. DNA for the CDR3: TGTGCCAGCAGCTCCTTAGCGGGGGGGCCGACAGATACGCAGTATTTT. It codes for CASSSLAGGPTDTQYF.

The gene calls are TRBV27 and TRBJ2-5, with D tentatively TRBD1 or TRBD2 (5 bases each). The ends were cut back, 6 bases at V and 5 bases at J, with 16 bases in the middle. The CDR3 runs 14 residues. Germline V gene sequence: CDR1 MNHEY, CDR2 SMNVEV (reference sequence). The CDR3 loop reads CASSRAGLGETQYF. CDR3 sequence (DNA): TGTGCCAGCAGCAGGGCGGGTCTGGGGGAGACCCAGTACTTC.

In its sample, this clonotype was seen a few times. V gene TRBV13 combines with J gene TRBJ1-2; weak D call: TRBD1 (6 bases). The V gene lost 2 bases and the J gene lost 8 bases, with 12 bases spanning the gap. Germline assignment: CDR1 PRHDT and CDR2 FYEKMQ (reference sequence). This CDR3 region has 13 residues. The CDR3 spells CASSLQGKEGYTF. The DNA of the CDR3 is TGTGCCAGCAGCTTACAGGGGAAGGAGGGCTACACCTTC.

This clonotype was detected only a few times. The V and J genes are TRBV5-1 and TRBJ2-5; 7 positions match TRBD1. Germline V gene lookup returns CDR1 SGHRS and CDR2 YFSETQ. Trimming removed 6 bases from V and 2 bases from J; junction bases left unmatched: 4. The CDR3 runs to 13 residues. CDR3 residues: CASKPGQQETQYF. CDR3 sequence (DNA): TGCGCCAGCAAGCCGGGACAGCAAGAGACCCAGTACTTC.

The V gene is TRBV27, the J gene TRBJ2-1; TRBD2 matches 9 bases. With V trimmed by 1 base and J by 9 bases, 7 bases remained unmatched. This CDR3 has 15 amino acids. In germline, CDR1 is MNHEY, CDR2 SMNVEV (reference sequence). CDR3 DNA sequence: TGTGCCAGCAGTTTATTGGCGGGGGGGCTGGCTGAGCAGTTCTTC. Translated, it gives CASSLLAGGLAEQFF.

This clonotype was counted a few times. DNA for the CDR3: TGCAGTGCTTACCGACTAGCGGGGGGACACAATGAGCAGTTCTTC. This gives the protein CSAYRLAGGHNEQFF. The chain recombines TRBV20-1 with TRBJ2-1, with 13 positions matching TRBD2. The CDR3 runs to 15 residues. J was trimmed by 5 bases and V by 5 bases; bases with no gene match: 6. Looked up from germline, CDR1 is DFQATT and CDR2 is SNEGSKA (reference sequence).

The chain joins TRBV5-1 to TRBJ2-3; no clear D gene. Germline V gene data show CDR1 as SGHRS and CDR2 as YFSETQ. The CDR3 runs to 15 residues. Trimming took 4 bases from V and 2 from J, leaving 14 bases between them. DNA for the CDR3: TGCGCCAGCAGCCCCCAATCAGGTTTCACAGATACGCAGTATTTT. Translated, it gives CASSPQSGFTDTQYF.

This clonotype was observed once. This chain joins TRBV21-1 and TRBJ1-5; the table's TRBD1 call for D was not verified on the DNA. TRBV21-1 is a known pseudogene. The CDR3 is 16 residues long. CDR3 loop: CASSNPPVGGSRPQHF. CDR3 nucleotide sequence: TGTGCCAGCAGCAATCCCCCTGTGGGAGGCAGCAGGCCCCAGCATTTT.

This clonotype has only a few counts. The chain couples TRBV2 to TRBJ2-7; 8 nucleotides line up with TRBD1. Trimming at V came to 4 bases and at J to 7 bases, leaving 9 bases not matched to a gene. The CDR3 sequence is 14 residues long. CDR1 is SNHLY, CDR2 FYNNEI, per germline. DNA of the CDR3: TGTGCCAGCAGTGCCGGACAGGGCAGCCGGGAGCAGTACTTC. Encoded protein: CASSAGQGSREQYF.

The CDR3 DNA reads as TGTGCCAGCAGCGGACCCCACGGGGGGGTTAAAGAGACCCAGTACTTC. It translates to CASSGPHGGVKETQYF. The V and J genes are TRBV9 and TRBJ2-5; 8 nucleotides line up with TRBD2. CDR1 SGDLS and CDR2 YYNGEE come from the germline V gene. V shed 3 bases and J 3 bases; nucleotides not matched to a gene: 10. CDR3 length equals 16 residues.

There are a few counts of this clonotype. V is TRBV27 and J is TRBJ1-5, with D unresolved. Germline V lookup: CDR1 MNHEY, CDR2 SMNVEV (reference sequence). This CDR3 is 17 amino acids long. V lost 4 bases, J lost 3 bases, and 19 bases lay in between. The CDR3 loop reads CASSSHVAGRTNQPQHF. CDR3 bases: TGTGCCAGCAGTTCCCACGTGGCAGGCAGAACCAATCAGCCCCAGCATTTT.

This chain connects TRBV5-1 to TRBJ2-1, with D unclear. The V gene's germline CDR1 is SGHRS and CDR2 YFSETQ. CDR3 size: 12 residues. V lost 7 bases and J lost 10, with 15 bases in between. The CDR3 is CASGPSGREQFF. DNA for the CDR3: TGCGCCAGCGGTCCTTCCGGTAGGGAGCAGTTCTTC. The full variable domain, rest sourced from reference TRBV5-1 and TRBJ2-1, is KAGVTQTPRYLIKTRGQQVTLSCSPISGHRSVSWYQQTPGQGLQFLFEYFSETQRNKGNFPGRFSGRQFSNSRSEMNVSTLELGDSALYLCASGPSGREQFFGPGTRLTVL.

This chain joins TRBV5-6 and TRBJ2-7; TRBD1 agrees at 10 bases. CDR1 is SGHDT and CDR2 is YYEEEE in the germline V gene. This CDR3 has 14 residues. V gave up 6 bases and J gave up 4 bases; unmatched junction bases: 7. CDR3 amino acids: CASKMTGGGYEQYF. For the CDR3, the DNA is TGTGCCAGCAAAATGACAGGGGGCGGGTACGAGCAGTACTTC.

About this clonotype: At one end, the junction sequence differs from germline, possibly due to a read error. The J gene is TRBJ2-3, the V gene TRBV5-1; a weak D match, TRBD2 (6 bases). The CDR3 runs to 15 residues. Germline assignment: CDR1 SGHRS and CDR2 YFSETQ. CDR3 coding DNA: TGTGCCAGCAGCTTATTGGCGGGGCGCACAGATACGCAGTATTTT. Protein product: CASSLLAGRTDTQYF. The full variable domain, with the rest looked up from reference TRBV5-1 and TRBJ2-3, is KAGVTQTPRYLIKTRGQQVTLSCSPISGHRSVSWYQQTPGQGLQFLFEYFSETQRNKGNFPGRFSGRQFSNSRSEMNVSTLELGDSALYLCASSLLAGRTDTQYFGPGTRLTVL.

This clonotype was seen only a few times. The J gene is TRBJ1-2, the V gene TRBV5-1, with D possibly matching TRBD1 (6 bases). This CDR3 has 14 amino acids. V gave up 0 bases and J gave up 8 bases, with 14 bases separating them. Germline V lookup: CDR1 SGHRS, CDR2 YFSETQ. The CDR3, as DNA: TGCGCCAGCAGCTTGGCCGGGGGCCCGGAGGGCTACACCTTC. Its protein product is CASSLAGGPEGYTF.

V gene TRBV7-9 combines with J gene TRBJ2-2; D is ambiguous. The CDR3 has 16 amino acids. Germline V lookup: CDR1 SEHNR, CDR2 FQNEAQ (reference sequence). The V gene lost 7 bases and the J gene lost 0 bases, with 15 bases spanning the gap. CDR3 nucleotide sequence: TGTGCCAGCAACCCGGATTATACGGCGAACACCGGGGAGCTGTTTTTT. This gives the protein CASNPDYTANTGELFF.

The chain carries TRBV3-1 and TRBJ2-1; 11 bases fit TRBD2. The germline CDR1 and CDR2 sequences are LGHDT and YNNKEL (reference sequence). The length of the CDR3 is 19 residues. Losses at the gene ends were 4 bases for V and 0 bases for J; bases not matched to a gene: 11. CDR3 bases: TGTGCCAGCAGCCCCCGGGCTAGCGGGGGGCCCAGCTCCTACAATGAGCAGTTCTTC. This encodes CASSPRASGGPSSYNEQFF.

CDR3 protein: CASSLSQGPTEAFF. The CDR3 DNA is TGTGCCAGCAGTTTATCACAGGGGCCCACTGAAGCTTTCTTT. The V call is TRBV28, the J call TRBJ1-1, with 7 positions matching TRBD1. Unmatched junction bases numbered 3, after V lost 1 base and J lost 4 bases. CDR3 length: 14 residues. CDR1 is MDHEN, CDR2 SYDVKM, per germline.

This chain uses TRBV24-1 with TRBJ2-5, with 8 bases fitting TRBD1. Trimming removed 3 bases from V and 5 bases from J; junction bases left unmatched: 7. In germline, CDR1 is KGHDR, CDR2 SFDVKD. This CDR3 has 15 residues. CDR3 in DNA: TGTGCCACCAGTGATCTCTCGGACAGGGCGGAGACCCAGTACTTC. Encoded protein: CATSDLSDRAETQYF.

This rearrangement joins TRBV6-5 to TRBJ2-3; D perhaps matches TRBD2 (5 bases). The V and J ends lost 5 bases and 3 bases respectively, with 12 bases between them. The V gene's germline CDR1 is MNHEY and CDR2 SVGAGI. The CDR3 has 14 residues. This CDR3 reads CASSGLLTTDTQYF. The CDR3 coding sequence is TGTGCCAGCAGTGGACTCTTGACTACAGATACGCAGTATTTT.

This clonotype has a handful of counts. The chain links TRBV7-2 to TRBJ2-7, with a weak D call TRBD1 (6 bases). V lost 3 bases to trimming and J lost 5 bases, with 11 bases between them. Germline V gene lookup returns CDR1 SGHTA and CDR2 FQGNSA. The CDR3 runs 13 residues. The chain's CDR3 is CASSFGAGDEQYF. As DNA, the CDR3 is TGTGCCAGCAGCTTTGGGGCAGGGGACGAGCAGTACTTC.

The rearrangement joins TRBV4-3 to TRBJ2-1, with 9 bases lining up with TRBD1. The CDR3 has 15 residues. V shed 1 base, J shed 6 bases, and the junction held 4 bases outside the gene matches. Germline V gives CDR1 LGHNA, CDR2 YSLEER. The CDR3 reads CASSQVRDRVNEQFF. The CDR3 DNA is TGCGCCAGCAGCCAAGTCCGGGACAGGGTCAATGAGCAGTTCTTC.

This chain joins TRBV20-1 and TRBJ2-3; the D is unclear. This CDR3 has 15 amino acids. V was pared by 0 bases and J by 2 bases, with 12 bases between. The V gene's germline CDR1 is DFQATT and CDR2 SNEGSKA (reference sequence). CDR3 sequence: CSAREVWANTDTQYF. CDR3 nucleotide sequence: TGCAGTGCTAGAGAGGTTTGGGCAAACACAGATACGCAGTATTTT.